The source of this TCR beta chain is a study of cytomegalovirus exposure and HLA in healthy donors. This CDR3 contains 16 residues. The V gene lost 0 bases and the J gene lost 2 bases, with 12 bases spanning the gap. Per germline, CDR1 SGDLS and CDR2 YYNGEE. To note about this clone: Its target is not known.

Study results and limitations: In a later analysis, TCR beta V- and J-gene trimming was associated with a missense DCLRE1C variant. A later analysis reportedly found fewer N-insertions in an Asian-associated ancestry cluster than the approximately 670-donor mean.

These donors, healthy bone marrow donors, were studied. The PCR ran on 60 Vbeta and 13 Jbeta primers. This table comes from immunoSEQ multiplex PCR, and its TCRdb copy is limited to in-frame clones, with some not included. The table has about 120,000 clones, approximately 78% seen once. J is TRBJ1-3 and V is TRBV9; D gene uncertain. Sequenced: PBMCs. The TCR originated in a man younger than 40 in good health and CMV-seropositive. CDR3 loop: CASSVGFSGTGNTIYF. As DNA, the CDR3 is TGTGCCAGCAGCGTAGGGTTTTCGGGGACTGGAAACACCATATATTTT. The whole variable domain, filled in from reference TRBV9 and TRBJ1-3, reads DSGVTQTPKHLITATGQRVTLRCSPRSGDLSVYWYQQSLDQGLQFLIQYYNGEERAKGNILERFSAQQFPDLHSELNLSSLELGDSALYFCASSVGFSGTGNTIYFGEGSWLTVV.